This T cell receptor (beta chain) was recovered during a study of shared clonotypes between healthy human individuals. Regarding the study as a whole: Generation probability values for non-shared clonotypes were lower than those for clonotypes shared by all four donors. Naive CD4 clonotype sharing across several donors was roughly 5%.

Investigators spread the genomic DNA of each subset evenly over several immunoSEQ plates. The protocol was immunoSEQ multiplex PCR, while the TCRdb copy is restricted to in-frame clones and leaves out a portion. The sample has a few hundred thousand clones; about 69% are singletons. Note on this clone: Antigen: not known.

The CDR3 extends over 15 amino acids. The V end lost 3 bases, the J end lost 3 bases, and 12 bases lay between the germline ends. Germline lookup yields CDR1 LNHDA and CDR2 SQIVND (reference sequence). This sequence was found in a man aged 30-40 years in good health. Sample: memory CD4+ T cells sorted from blood. This sample's subset: CD45RA-negative fraction. V and J are TRBV19 and TRBJ2-1; perhaps D is TRBD1 or TRBD2 (5 bases each). For the CDR3, the DNA is TGTGCCAGTAGTATTGGGGGAAAGGGCTACAATGAGCAGTTCTTC. This codes for CASSIGGKGYNEQFF. The entire variable domain, with the rest obtained from reference TRBV19 and TRBJ2-1, is as follows: DGGITQSPKYLFRKEGQNVTLSCEQNLNHDAMYWYRQDPGQGLRLIYYSQIVNDFQKGDIAEGYSVSREKKESFPLTVTSAQKNPTAFYLCASSIGGKGYNEQFFGPGTRLTVL.